A selection of T cell receptor beta chains follows, all from one sample in a study of blood T cell repertoires in COVID-19. Data came from immunoSEQ multiplex PCR; TCRdb stores just in-frame clones and leaves some out. The sample shows roughly 150,000 clones, 78% of them seen only once. Source material: peripheral blood. Receptors were obtained from a woman aged 80 or over with acute or convalescent COVID-19. CDR3s include the opening cysteine and the closing phenylalanine or tryptophan. The order of the fields is V gene, D gene, J gene, clone size, CDR3 DNA, CDR3 protein. The D gene is left open where the match is weak. Expanded clones are given a class, and other clones once, few, many or no size at all.

v_call: TRBV2
d_call: .
j_call: TRBJ2-3
clone_size: .
cdr3_nt: TGTGCCAGCAGTGAAGGCGGGGTAGCGCAGTCTTTATATTTT
cdr3_aa: CASSEGGVAQSLYF

v_call: TRBV7-9
d_call: .
j_call: TRBJ1-1
clone_size: .
cdr3_nt: TGTGCCAGCAGCTGGGACGGGGGATGGGACACTGAAGCTTTCTTT
cdr3_aa: CASSWDGGWDTEAFF

v_call: TRBV6-2/TRBV6-3
d_call: .
j_call: TRBJ1-5
clone_size: .
cdr3_nt: TGTGCCAGCAGTCGAACAGGGTATAATCAGCCCCAGCATTTT
cdr3_aa: CASSRTGYNQPQHF

v_call: TRBV3-1/TRBV3-2
d_call: .
j_call: TRBJ2-1
clone_size: .
cdr3_nt: TGTGCCAGCAGCCCGTCGGGCAATGAGCAGTTCTTC
cdr3_aa: CASSPSGNEQFF

v_call: TRBV4-1
d_call: TRBD1
j_call: TRBJ1-1
clone_size: .
cdr3_nt: TGCGCCAGCAGCCAAAACAGGGGTTTCGGGGGCACTGAAGCTTTCTTT
cdr3_aa: CASSQNRGFGGTEAFF

v_call: TRBV7-9
d_call: .
j_call: TRBJ2-6
clone_size: many
cdr3_nt: TGTGCCAGCAGCCTAGGGTACAGGGCCTCTGGGGCCAACGTCCTGACTTTC
cdr3_aa: CASSLGYRASGANVLTF

v_call: TRBV5-1
d_call: TRBD2
j_call: TRBJ2-1
clone_size: .
cdr3_nt: TGCGCCAGCAGCTTGGCCCTCCTTGCGGGGGGAGGCAATGAGCAGTTCTTC
cdr3_aa: CASSLALLAGGGNEQFF

v_call: TRBV29-1
d_call: .
j_call: TRBJ2-4
clone_size: few
cdr3_nt: TGCAGCGTTGAGAGCGTTCTCCTGGGCAAAAACATTCAGTACTTC
cdr3_aa: CSVESVLLGKNIQYF

v_call: TRBV2
d_call: .
j_call: TRBJ1-4
clone_size: .
cdr3_nt: TGTGCCAGCAGTGTGGAGGGTATGAGTAATGAAAAACTGTTTTTT
cdr3_aa: CASSVEGMSNEKLFF

v_call: TRBV19
d_call: .
j_call: TRBJ2-1
clone_size: .
cdr3_nt: TGTGCCAGTAGTATAGATAAGGGGGCTAGCGGGCCTAGGGATGAGCAGTTCTTC
cdr3_aa: CASSIDKGASGPRDEQFF

v_call: TRBV5-1
d_call: TRBD2
j_call: TRBJ2-5
clone_size: .
cdr3_nt: TGCGCCAGCAGCGCGGGACTAGCGGGGGAGGCCCAGTACTTC
cdr3_aa: CASSAGLAGEAQYF

v_call: TRBV6-5
d_call: TRBD1
j_call: TRBJ2-7
clone_size: .
cdr3_nt: TGTGCCAGCATTACCGGGACAGGCTCCTACGAGCAGTACTTC
cdr3_aa: CASITGTGSYEQYF

v_call: TRBV12-5
d_call: .
j_call: TRBJ2-3
clone_size: .
cdr3_nt: TGTGCTAGTGTCGACGGGAGCACAGATACGCAGTATTTT
cdr3_aa: CASVDGSTDTQYF

v_call: TRBV5-1
d_call: TRBD1
j_call: TRBJ2-7
clone_size: .
cdr3_nt: TGCGCCAGCAGGACCACCGGGACAGGGATTTCCGAGCAGTACTTC
cdr3_aa: CASRTTGTGISEQYF

v_call: TRBV5-1
d_call: .
j_call: TRBJ1-2
clone_size: few
cdr3_nt: TGCGCCAGCAGCTTGGGGGTCCAGACATATGGCTACACCTTC
cdr3_aa: CASSLGVQTYGYTF

v_call: TRBV3-1/TRBV3-2
d_call: TRBD1
j_call: TRBJ1-6
clone_size: .
cdr3_nt: TGTGCCAGCAGCCGACAGGGTAATTCACCCCTCCACTTT
cdr3_aa: CASSRQGNSPLHF

v_call: TRBV3-1/TRBV3-2
d_call: TRBD2
j_call: TRBJ2-7
clone_size: .
cdr3_nt: TGTGCCAGCAGCCAAGACGTAGCGGGGGCTTACGAGCAGTACTTC
cdr3_aa: CASSQDVAGAYEQYF

v_call: TRBV7-9
d_call: .
j_call: TRBJ1-5
clone_size: few
cdr3_nt: TGTGCCAGCAGCTCAGGACAGAGCAATCAGCCCCAGCATTTT
cdr3_aa: CASSSGQSNQPQHF

v_call: TRBV6-6
d_call: .
j_call: TRBJ1-1
clone_size: once
cdr3_nt: TGTGCCAGCAGCCTCCTTACAGGGTTTGAAGCTTTCTTT
cdr3_aa: CASSLLTGFEAFF

v_call: TRBV7-2
d_call: .
j_call: TRBJ2-3
clone_size: .
cdr3_nt: TGTGCCAGCAGCTTACGCAGGGCTAGCACAGATACGCAGTATTTT
cdr3_aa: CASSLRRASTDTQYF

v_call: TRBV5-1
d_call: TRBD1
j_call: TRBJ1-1
clone_size: once
cdr3_nt: TGCGCCAGCAGCGGGGGACAGGGATTCTCTGAAGCTTTCTTT
cdr3_aa: CASSGGQGFSEAFF

v_call: TRBV2
d_call: TRBD1
j_call: TRBJ1-2
clone_size: once
cdr3_nt: TGTGCCAGCAGCGAGCAGGGGGACGGCTATGGCTACACCTTC
cdr3_aa: CASSEQGDGYGYTF

v_call: TRBV2
d_call: TRBD1
j_call: TRBJ1-4
clone_size: .
cdr3_nt: TGTGCCAGCAGCCGGGACAGCAGATTAAGCGAAAAACTGTTTTTT
cdr3_aa: CASSRDSRLSEKLFF

v_call: TRBV6-4
d_call: TRBD2
j_call: TRBJ2-2
clone_size: once
cdr3_nt: TGTGCCAGCAGTGACCGGCTAGCGGGGGCATACACCGGGGAGCTGTTTTTT
cdr3_aa: CASSDRLAGAYTGELFF

v_call: TRBV29-1
d_call: .
j_call: TRBJ1-4
clone_size: .
cdr3_nt: TGCAGCGCCGAAGGGGCCAACAATGAAAAACTGTTTTTT
cdr3_aa: CSAEGANNEKLFF

v_call: TRBV6-6
d_call: .
j_call: TRBJ2-2
clone_size: .
cdr3_nt: TGTGCCAGCCATCCTCCCAGGGGCACCGGGGAGCTGTTTTTT
cdr3_aa: CASHPPRGTGELFF

v_call: TRBV7-9
d_call: TRBD1
j_call: TRBJ2-3
clone_size: .
cdr3_nt: TGTGCCAGCAGGGGGGACAGGGGGACCCCAGATACGCAGTATTTT
cdr3_aa: CASRGDRGTPDTQYF

v_call: TRBV10-1
d_call: .
j_call: TRBJ2-3
clone_size: .
cdr3_nt: TGCGCCAGCTCCGGGACTGGCACAGATACGCAGTATTTT
cdr3_aa: CASSGTGTDTQYF

v_call: TRBV5-4
d_call: .
j_call: TRBJ2-1
clone_size: .
cdr3_nt: TGTGCCAGCAGCTCTAAAAGAGGGGGGGCCGTCTACAATGAGCAGTTCTTC
cdr3_aa: CASSSKRGGAVYNEQFF

v_call: TRBV3-1/TRBV3-2
d_call: TRBD2
j_call: TRBJ2-2
clone_size: .
cdr3_nt: TGTGCCAGCAGCCTATCCCGACTAGCGGGGGGGGAGCTGTTTTTT
cdr3_aa: CASSLSRLAGGELFF

v_call: TRBV12-5
d_call: .
j_call: TRBJ2-6
clone_size: .
cdr3_nt: TGTGCTAGTGGTTCAGGGCATTCTGGGGCCAACGTCCTGACTTTC
cdr3_aa: CASGSGHSGANVLTF

v_call: TRBV28
d_call: .
j_call: TRBJ2-1
clone_size: .
cdr3_nt: TGTGCCAGCAGTTTATTTACCCTCAGGGGTCACAATGAGCAGTTCTTC
cdr3_aa: CASSLFTLRGHNEQFF

v_call: TRBV28
d_call: TRBD2
j_call: TRBJ2-3
clone_size: .
cdr3_nt: TGTGCCAGCACCAGAAGGACTAGCGGCTTACGAGGAGATACGCAGTATTTT
cdr3_aa: CASTRRTSGLRGDTQYF

v_call: TRBV12-3/TRBV12-4
d_call: .
j_call: TRBJ2-7
clone_size: .
cdr3_nt: TGTGCCAGCAGTTTACGGGGGAGCGAGCAGTACTTC
cdr3_aa: CASSLRGSEQYF

v_call: TRBV4-1
d_call: .
j_call: TRBJ2-7
clone_size: .
cdr3_nt: TGCGCCAGCAGCCAAGCTACAGGGTACACATCCTACGAGCAGTACTTC
cdr3_aa: CASSQATGYTSYEQYF

v_call: TRBV5-1
d_call: TRBD1
j_call: TRBJ1-2
clone_size: .
cdr3_nt: TGCGCCAGCAGCTTAACTACCGGGACAGTCTCTTATGGCTACACCTTC
cdr3_aa: CASSLTTGTVSYGYTF

v_call: TRBV6-5
d_call: TRBD1
j_call: TRBJ2-7
clone_size: few
cdr3_nt: TGTGCCAGCAGCGGACAGGGCCGCGAGCAGTACTTC
cdr3_aa: CASSGQGREQYF

v_call: TRBV3-1/TRBV3-2
d_call: .
j_call: TRBJ1-2
clone_size: .
cdr3_nt: TGTGCCAGCAGCCCCCTGAGAGGGCTCTATGGCTACACCTTC
cdr3_aa: CASSPLRGLYGYTF

v_call: TRBV18
d_call: .
j_call: TRBJ2-2
clone_size: .
cdr3_nt: TGTGCCAGCTCACCACTGGACAGTTTCGTTGGCGGGGAGCTGTTTTTT
cdr3_aa: CASSPLDSFVGGELFF